Only a few counts were recorded for the clone carrying this TCR beta chain. As yet, its antigen is unknown. Unique molecular identifiers tagged the TCRbeta library. MiXCR, applied by TCRdb to the PCR reads, yields one record per CDR3 protein. Of approximately 500,000 distinct CDR3 sequences in the sample, roughly a tenth were seen once. This sample was taken from a study of T-cell reconstitution after alpha-beta-depleted transplantation in children. The study, taken as a whole, reports: It was reported that alpha-beta T cells came from several hundred expanded graft clones (about two months after transplant).

CDR3 length: 19 amino acids. V shed 1 base and J 0 bases; nucleotides not matched to a gene: 11. This sequence joins TRBV12-3 or TRBV12-4 and TRBJ1-1; 10 bases line up with TRBD1. Sequenced material: PBMCs, taken before TCRalphabeta/CD19-depleted stem cell transplant. The TCR comes from a child aged 2 to 10 with inherited bone marrow failure, due to receive a stem cell transplant. CDR3 sequence: CASSLEFQTGGKLNTEAFF. The CDR3 DNA reads TGTGCCAGCAGTTTAGAATTTCAGACAGGGGGCAAGCTGAACACTGAAGCTTTCTTT.